Below are 21 T cell receptor beta chains sequenced from a single sample in a study of cytomegalovirus exposure and HLA in healthy donors. It was with 60 Vbeta and 13 Jbeta primers that the PCR ran. Data came from immunoSEQ multiplex PCR; TCRdb stores just in-frame clones and leaves some out. The data show 200,000 or so clones, over 75% seen once. Sequencing used PBMCs. The source is a boy between 2 and 15 years old in good health and CMV-seronegative.

This clone is a singleton in its sample. This chain joins TRBV5-1 and TRBJ2-5; 8 bases align to TRBD2. There are 16 residues in the CDR3. The germline gives CDR1 SGHRS, CDR2 YFSETQ. The ends lost 4 bases at V and 5 bases at J; junction bases unmatched: 13. The CDR3 sequence: CASSAGLVKRGETQYF. The DNA of the CDR3 is TGCGCCAGCAGCGCGGGACTAGTTAAACGCGGGGAGACCCAGTACTTC.

This clone was observed a few times. The chain recombines TRBV5-1 with TRBJ1-1, with D tentatively TRBD1 (5 bases). CDR3 size: 17 residues. Trimming removed 4 bases from V and 0 bases from J, with 19 bases in between. Germline lookup yields CDR1 SGHRS and CDR2 YFSETQ. Here the CDR3 DNA reads TGCGCCAGCAGCATCCAGGGTTCGCCCCTATTGAACACTGAAGCTTTCTTT. Protein sequence: CASSIQGSPLLNTEAFF.

The chain recombines TRBV19 with TRBJ2-3, with D possibly being TRBD2 (5 bases). The V gene lost 3 bases and the J gene lost 4 bases, with 14 bases spanning the gap. This CDR3 has 15 amino acids. Germline CDR1 LNHDA, CDR2 SQIVND (reference sequence). The DNA of the CDR3 is TGTGCCAGTAGTATGAGGGTAGGCGGGCCAGATACGCAGTATTTT. Residues: CASSMRVGGPDTQYF.

The chain uses TRBV2 and TRBJ2-5; D possibly corresponds to TRBD1 (6 bases). Trimming removed 4 bases at V and 5 bases at J, with 11 bases between. This CDR3 is 13 amino acids long. The germline CDR1 and CDR2 sequences are SNHLY and FYNNEI. CDR3 coding DNA: TGTGCCAGCAGTGGGACAGCCGGCGAGACCCAGTACTTC. Its translation: CASSGTAGETQYF.

The chain has TRBV30 and TRBJ2-3; possibly TRBD2 for D (7 bases). The CDR3 sequence is 22 residues long. Germline CDR1 and CDR2: GTSNPN and SVGIG (reference sequence). The ends were cut back, 2 bases at V and 2 bases at J, with 35 bases in the middle. CDR3 sequence (DNA): TGTGCCTGGAGTTTAGTCGCTAATAGGGGGGGGCGTTGGAGATACCCCACAGATACGCAGTATTTT. It encodes CAWSLVANRGGRWRYPTDTQYF.

The V gene is TRBV4-1, the J gene TRBJ1-2; no reliable D call. V dropped 6 bases and J dropped 2 bases, with 10 bases sitting between them. Germline CDR1 is MGHRA and CDR2 is YSYEKL. The CDR3 is 13 amino acids. The CDR3 nucleotides are TGCGCCAGCAGGCCCGGGTCCAACTATGGCTACACCTTC. Its translation: CASRPGSNYGYTF.

The genes are TRBV4-3 and TRBJ1-2; TRBD1 matches 8 bases. CDR3 size: 17 residues. Germline values: CDR1 LGHNA, CDR2 YSLEER. Trimming took 1 base from V and 4 from J; bases not matched to a gene: 11. CDR3 residues: CASSQAVGKDRGYGYTF. DNA of the CDR3: TGCGCCAGCAGCCAAGCGGTCGGGAAAGACAGGGGCTATGGCTACACCTTC.

The chain uses TRBV12-2 and TRBJ1-6. TRBV12-2 is described as a pseudogene. The CDR3 totals 16 residues. CDR3 sequence reads: CASRGGGNSYNSPLHF. DNA for the CDR3: TGTGCAAGTCGCGGGGGGGGGAACTCCTATAATTCACCCCTCCACTTT.

The chain is built from TRBV4-1 and TRBJ1-6; D remains unclear. CDR3 length equals 17 residues. From germline, CDR1 is MGHRA and CDR2 YSYEKL. The ends were cut back, 0 bases at V and 6 bases at J, with 15 bases in the middle. The CDR3 region has the DNA TGCGCCAGCAGCCAAGACGGTAGGGAGACCAGTAATTCACCCCTCCACTTT. Protein product: CASSQDGRETSNSPLHF.

The chain couples TRBV18 to TRBJ1-1; TRBD1 might be the D (6 bases). The CDR3 contains 14 residues. V was clipped by 3 bases and J by 3 bases, with 11 bases between them. The germline V gene has CDR1 KGHSH and CDR2 LQKENI. The CDR3 is CASSPRQAYTEAFF. Written as DNA, the CDR3 is TGTGCCAGCTCACCGAGACAGGCTTACACTGAAGCTTTCTTT. Using reference TRBV18 and TRBJ1-1 for the parts outside the CDR3, the full variable domain is NAGVMQNPRHLVRRRGQEARLRCSPMKGHSHVYWYRQLPEEGLKFMVYLQKENIIDESGMPKERFSAEFPKEGPSILRIQQVVRGDSAAYFCASSPRQAYTEAFFGQGTRLTVV.

The rearrangement uses TRBV5-6 and TRBJ2-4; perhaps TRBD2 as D (5 bases). Looked up from germline, CDR1 is SGHDT and CDR2 is YYEEEE. The CDR3 consists of 14 residues. Trimming took off 4 bases at V and 8 bases at J, with 16 bases between the two ends. CDR3 DNA: TGTGCCAGCAGCCCCGGCCCGGAGGTGGACATTCAGTACTTC. It yields the protein CASSPGPEVDIQYF. Filled out from reference TRBV5-6 and TRBJ2-4, the complete variable domain reads DAGVTQSPTHLIKTRGQQVTLRCSPKSGHDTVSWYQQALGQGPQFIFQYYEEEERQRGNFPDRFSGHQFPNYSSELNVNALLLGDSALYLCASSPGPEVDIQYFGAGTRLSVL.

The chain is built from TRBV13 and TRBJ2-7; the match to TRBD1 covers 7 bases. The germline CDR1 and CDR2 sequences are PRHDT and FYEKMQ (reference sequence). V shed 5 bases and J 3 bases; nucleotides not matched to a gene: 4. This CDR3 has 13 residues. CDR3 residues: CASSTGVDYEQYF. The CDR3 DNA follows: TGTGCCAGCAGCACAGGGGTAGACTACGAGCAGTACTTC.

The chain employs TRBV2 and TRBJ2-2; 12 nucleotides match TRBD1. CDR1 is SNHLY and CDR2 is FYNNEI in the germline V gene. The CDR3 spans 15 residues. Trimming took 6 bases from V and 4 from J; bases not matched to a gene: 3. The CDR3 reads CASSGDRGRTGELFF. The CDR3 DNA reads as TGTGCCAGCAGCGGGGACAGGGGGCGCACCGGGGAGCTGTTTTTT.

The V call is TRBV2, the J call TRBJ2-7, with TRBD2 identical over 11 bases. V trimming: 8 bases; J trimming: 2 bases; junction bases outside the gene matches: 5. The CDR3 totals 14 residues. Germline V gene data show CDR1 as SNHLY and CDR2 as FYNNEI. The DNA for the CDR3 is TGTGCCAGCTTACTAGCGGGGGACACCTACGAGCAGTACTTC. The encoded protein is CASLLAGDTYEQYF.

The chain carries TRBV2 and TRBJ2-5; 9 bases align to TRBD2. The CDR3 has 14 residues. The V gene end was trimmed by 6 bases and the J gene end by 5 bases; junction bases not matched to a gene: 7. Germline CDR1 is SNHLY and CDR2 is FYNNEI. The CDR3 DNA sequence: TGTGCCAGCAGCCGCGGGGGGGCCTCGGAGACCCAGTACTTC. Translation gives CASSRGGASETQYF.

The chain has TRBV9 and TRBJ2-1; 8 bases agree with TRBD1. This CDR3 region has 18 residues. Germline V gene sequence: CDR1 SGDLS, CDR2 YYNGEE. The trim removed 3 bases at V and 4 bases at J, leaving 15 bases unmatched. The DNA of the CDR3 is TGTGCCAGCAGCGCGGGTACAACGGGACAGGATACTTACAATGAGCAGTTCTTC. Encoded protein: CASSAGTTGQDTYNEQFF.

This chain joins TRBV7-2 and TRBJ2-7, with D possibly being TRBD2 (6 bases). There are 13 residues in the CDR3. The V and J ends lost 0 bases and 5 bases respectively, with 8 bases between them. Germline-derived CDR1 and CDR2 are SGHTA and FQGNSA. The CDR3, as DNA: TGTGCCAGCAGCTTAGCGGGGAGGAACGAGCAGTACTTC. It translates to CASSLAGRNEQYF.

V usage is TRBV7-6 and J usage is TRBJ1-1; D gene ambiguous. The V end was cut by 5 bases, the J end by 4 bases, with 23 bases between. This CDR3 spans 17 amino acids. The V gene's germline CDR1 is SGHVS and CDR2 FNYEAQ. The CDR3, as DNA: TGTGCCAGCAGCCCGGGAAAAGCCAAAAGGGTGGTCACTGAAGCTTTCTTT. Amino acids: CASSPGKAKRVVTEAFF.

The J gene is TRBJ2-2, the V gene TRBV11-2; 7 nucleotides line up with TRBD1. The ends lost 5 bases at V and 7 bases at J; junction bases unmatched: 13. CDR3 size: 16 residues. Germline loops: CDR1 SGHAT, CDR2 FQNNGV. The CDR3 sequence: CASSQTTGRVGGELFF. CDR3 DNA: TGTGCCAGCAGCCAGACGACAGGGCGGGTAGGCGGGGAGCTGTTTTTT.

The chain recombines TRBV28 with TRBJ1-2; possibly TRBD1 for D (5 bases). Trimming pared 5 bases from V and 4 bases from J, leaving 14 bases between. CDR1 MDHEN and CDR2 SYDVKM come from the germline V gene. The CDR3 covers 14 residues. For the CDR3, the DNA is TGTGCCAGCAGTCCCTCGACAGACCGCTATGGCTACACCTTC. It yields the protein CASSPSTDRYGYTF.

The rearrangement uses TRBV18 and TRBJ1-1; 9 nucleotides align to TRBD1. This CDR3 comprises 16 residues. J gave up 5 bases and V 4 bases, and 11 bases lay outside the gene matches. CDR1 and CDR2 (germline): KGHSH, LQKENI. CDR3 region: CASSLTTGGANTEAFF. The CDR3, as DNA: TGTGCCAGCTCACTCACTACAGGGGGCGCAAATACTGAAGCTTTCTTT.